This T cell receptor (beta chain) was captured by sequencing in a study of shared clonotypes between healthy human individuals. The data were produced by immunoSEQ multiplex PCR, yet TCRdb's version contains in-frame clones alone and is incomplete. Here the sample spans fewer than 550,000 clones, about 79% being singletons. The CDR3 consists of 14 residues. Germline V gives CDR1 SGHRS, CDR2 YFSETQ. V lost 4 bases to trimming and J lost 6 bases; unmatched junction nucleotides: 3. Material: PBMCs. This rearrangement joins TRBV5-1 to TRBJ2-1, with 11 bases identical to TRBD2. The TCR was taken from a woman in her 40s in good health. Some clones in this sample may be carry-over from other donors' samples. The CDR3 DNA reads TGCGCCAGCAGCCAACTAGCGGGAGTCAATGAGCAGTTCTTC. Residues: CASSQLAGVNEQFF.